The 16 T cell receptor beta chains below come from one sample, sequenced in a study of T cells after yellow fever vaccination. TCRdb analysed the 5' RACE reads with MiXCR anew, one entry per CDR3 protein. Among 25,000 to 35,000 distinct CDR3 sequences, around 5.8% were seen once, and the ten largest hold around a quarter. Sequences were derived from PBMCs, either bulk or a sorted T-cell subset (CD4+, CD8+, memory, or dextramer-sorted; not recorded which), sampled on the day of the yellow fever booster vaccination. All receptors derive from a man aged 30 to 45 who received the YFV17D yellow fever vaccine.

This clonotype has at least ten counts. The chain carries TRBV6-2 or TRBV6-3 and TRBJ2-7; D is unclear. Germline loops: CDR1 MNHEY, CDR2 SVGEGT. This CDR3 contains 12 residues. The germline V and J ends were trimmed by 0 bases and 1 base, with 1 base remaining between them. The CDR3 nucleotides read TGTGCCAGCAGTTACTCGTCCTACGAGCAGTACTTC. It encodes CASSYSSYEQYF.

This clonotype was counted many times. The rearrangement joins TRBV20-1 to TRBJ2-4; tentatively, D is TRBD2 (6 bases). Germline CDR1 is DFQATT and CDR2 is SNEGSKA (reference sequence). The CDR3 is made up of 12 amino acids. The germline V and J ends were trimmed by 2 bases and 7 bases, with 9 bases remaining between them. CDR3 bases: TGCAGTGCTAGATTCGGGGGTAACATTCAGTACTTC. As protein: CSARFGGNIQYF.

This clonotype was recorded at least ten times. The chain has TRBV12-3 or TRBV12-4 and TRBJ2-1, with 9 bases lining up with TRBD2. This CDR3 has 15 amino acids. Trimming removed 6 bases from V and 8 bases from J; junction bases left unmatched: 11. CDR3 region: CASSPPGTSIYEQFF. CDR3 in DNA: TGTGCCAGCAGCCCCCCCGGGACTAGCATTTATGAGCAGTTCTTC.

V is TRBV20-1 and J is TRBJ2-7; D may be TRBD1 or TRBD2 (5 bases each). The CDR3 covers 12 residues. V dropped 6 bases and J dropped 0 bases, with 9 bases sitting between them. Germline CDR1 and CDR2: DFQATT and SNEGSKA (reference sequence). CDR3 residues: CSAGVSSYEQYF. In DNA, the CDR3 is TGCAGTGCGGGGGTGAGCTCCTACGAGCAGTACTTC.

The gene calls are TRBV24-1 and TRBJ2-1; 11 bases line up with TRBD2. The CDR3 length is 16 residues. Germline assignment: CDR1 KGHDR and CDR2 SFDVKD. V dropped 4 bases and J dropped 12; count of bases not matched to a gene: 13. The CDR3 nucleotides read TGTGCCACCAGTGACCGAAGGACTAGCGGGCCCTTTGGGCAGTTCTTC. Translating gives CATSDRRTSGPFGQFF.

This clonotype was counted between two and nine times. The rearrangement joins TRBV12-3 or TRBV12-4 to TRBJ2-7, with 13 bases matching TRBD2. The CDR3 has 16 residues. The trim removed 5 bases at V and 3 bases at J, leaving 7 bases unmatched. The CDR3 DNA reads TGTGCCAGCAGTCCCCGACTAGCGGGGGGCGACTACGAGCAGTACTTC. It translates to CASSPRLAGGDYEQYF.

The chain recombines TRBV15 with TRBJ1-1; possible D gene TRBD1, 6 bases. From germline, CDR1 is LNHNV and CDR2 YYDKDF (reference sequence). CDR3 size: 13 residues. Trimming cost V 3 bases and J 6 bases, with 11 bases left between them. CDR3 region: CATSSRGGAEAFF. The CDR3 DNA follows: TGTGCCACCAGCAGCCGAGGGGGAGCTGAAGCTTTCTTT.

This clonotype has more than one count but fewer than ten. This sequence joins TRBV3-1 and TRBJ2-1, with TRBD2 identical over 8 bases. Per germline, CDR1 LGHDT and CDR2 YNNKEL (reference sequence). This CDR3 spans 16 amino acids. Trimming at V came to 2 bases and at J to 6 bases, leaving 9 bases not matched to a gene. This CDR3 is CASSQRGTSDANEQFF. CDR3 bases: TGTGCCAGCAGCCAACGAGGGACTAGTGATGCCAATGAGCAGTTCTTC.

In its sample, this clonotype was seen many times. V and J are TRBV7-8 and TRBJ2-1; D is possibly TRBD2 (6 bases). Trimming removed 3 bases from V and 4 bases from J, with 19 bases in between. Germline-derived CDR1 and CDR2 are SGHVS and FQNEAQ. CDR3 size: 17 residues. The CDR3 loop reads CASSLGLAYGVYNEQFF. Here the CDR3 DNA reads TGTGCCAGCAGCTTGGGACTCGCATACGGAGTATACAATGAGCAGTTCTTC.

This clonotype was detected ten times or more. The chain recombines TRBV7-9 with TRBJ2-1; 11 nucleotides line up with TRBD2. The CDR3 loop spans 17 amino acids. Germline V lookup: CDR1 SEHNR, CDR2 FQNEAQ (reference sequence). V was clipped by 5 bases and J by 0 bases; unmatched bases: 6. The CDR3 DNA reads TGTGCCAGCAGCCCCATTGGGACTAGCGGCTCCTACAATGAGCAGTTCTTC. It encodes CASSPIGTSGSYNEQFF.

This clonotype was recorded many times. CDR3 bases: TGTGCCAGCAGTCCGCGGGGTTTTTACCAGTTCTTC. It specifies CASSPRGFYQFF. The chain employs TRBV6-6 and TRBJ2-1; perhaps TRBD2 as D (6 bases). The CDR3 spans 12 residues. Trimming pared 5 bases from V and 13 bases from J, leaving 15 bases between. Germline V gene sequence: CDR1 MNHNY, CDR2 SVGAGI (reference sequence).

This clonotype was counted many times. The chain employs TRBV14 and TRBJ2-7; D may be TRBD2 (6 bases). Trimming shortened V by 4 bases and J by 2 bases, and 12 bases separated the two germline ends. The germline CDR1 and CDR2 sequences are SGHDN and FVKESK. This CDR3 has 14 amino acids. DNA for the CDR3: TGTGCCAGCAGCCCGGGGGTTAGGGCCTACGAGCAGTACTTC. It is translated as CASSPGVRAYEQYF.

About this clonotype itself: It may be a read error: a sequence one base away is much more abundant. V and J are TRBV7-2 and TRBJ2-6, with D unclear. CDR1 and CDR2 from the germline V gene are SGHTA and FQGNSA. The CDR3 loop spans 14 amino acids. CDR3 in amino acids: CASSLDSRANVLTF. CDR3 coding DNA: TGTGCCAGCAGCCTAGACTCTAGGGCCAACGTCCTGACTTTC. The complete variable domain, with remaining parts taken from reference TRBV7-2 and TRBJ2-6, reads GAGVSQSPSNKVTEKGKDVELRCDPISGHTALYWYRQSLGQGLEFLIYFQGNSAPDKSGLPSDRFSAERTGGSVSTLTIQRTQQEDSAVYLCASSLDSRANVLTFGAGSRLTVL.

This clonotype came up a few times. DNA of the CDR3: TGTGCCAGCTCACCCAAGACAGGGGAACACCGCGCTTTCTTT. This sequence encodes CASSPKTGEHRAFF. This chain uses TRBV18 with TRBJ1-1; TRBD1 matches at 8 bases. The CDR3 covers 14 residues. Germline V gene data show CDR1 as KGHSH and CDR2 as LQKENI. V trimming: 3 bases; J trimming: 11 bases; junction bases outside the gene matches: 11.

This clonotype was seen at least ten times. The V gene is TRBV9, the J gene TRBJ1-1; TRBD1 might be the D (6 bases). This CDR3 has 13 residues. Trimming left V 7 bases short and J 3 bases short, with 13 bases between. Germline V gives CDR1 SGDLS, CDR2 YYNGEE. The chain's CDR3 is CASGFSGDTEAFF. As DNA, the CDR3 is TGTGCCAGCGGGTTCTCAGGGGACACTGAAGCTTTCTTT. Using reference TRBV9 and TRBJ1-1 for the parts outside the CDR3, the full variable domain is DSGVTQTPKHLITATGQRVTLRCSPRSGDLSVYWYQQSLDQGLQFLIQYYNGEERAKGNILERFSAQQFPDLHSELNLSSLELGDSALYFCASGFSGDTEAFFGQGTRLTVV.

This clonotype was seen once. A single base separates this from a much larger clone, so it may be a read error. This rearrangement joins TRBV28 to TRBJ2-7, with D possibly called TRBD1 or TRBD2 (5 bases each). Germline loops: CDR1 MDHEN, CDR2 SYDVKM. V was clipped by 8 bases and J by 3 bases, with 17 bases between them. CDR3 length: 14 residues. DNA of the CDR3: TGTGCCAGCGATGGGGGAGTGCCCAGCTACGAGCAGTACTTC. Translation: CASDGGVPSYEQYF. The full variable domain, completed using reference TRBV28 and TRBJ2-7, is DVKVTQSSRYLVKRTGEKVFLECVQDMDHENMFWYRQDPGLGLRLIYFSYDVKMKEKGDIPEGYSVSREKKERFSLILESASTNQTSMYLCASDGGVPSYEQYFGPGTRLTVT.